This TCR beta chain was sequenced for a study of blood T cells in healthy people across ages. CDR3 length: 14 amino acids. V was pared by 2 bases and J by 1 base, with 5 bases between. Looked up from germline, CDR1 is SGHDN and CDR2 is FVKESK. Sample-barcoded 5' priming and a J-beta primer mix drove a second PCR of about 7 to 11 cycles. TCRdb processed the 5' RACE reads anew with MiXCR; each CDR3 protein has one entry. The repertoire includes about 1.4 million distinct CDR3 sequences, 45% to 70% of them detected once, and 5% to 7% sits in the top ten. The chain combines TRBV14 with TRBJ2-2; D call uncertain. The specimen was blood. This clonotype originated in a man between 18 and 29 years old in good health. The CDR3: CASSQIRNTGELFF. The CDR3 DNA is TGTGCCAGCAGCCAAATCCGGAACACCGGGGAGCTGTTTTTT.